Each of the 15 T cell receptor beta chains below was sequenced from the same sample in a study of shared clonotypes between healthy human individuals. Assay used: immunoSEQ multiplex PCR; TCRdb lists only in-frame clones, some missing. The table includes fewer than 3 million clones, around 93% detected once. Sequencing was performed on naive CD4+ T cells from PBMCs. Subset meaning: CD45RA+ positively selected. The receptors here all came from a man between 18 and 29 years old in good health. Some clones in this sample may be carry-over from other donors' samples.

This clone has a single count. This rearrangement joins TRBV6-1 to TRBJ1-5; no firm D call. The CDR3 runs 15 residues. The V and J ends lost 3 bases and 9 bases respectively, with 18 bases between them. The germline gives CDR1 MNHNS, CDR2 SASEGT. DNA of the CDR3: TGTGCCAGCAGTGAGGTGCTGCTTAGCGAGATGCCCCAGCATTTT. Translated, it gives CASSEVLLSEMPQHF.

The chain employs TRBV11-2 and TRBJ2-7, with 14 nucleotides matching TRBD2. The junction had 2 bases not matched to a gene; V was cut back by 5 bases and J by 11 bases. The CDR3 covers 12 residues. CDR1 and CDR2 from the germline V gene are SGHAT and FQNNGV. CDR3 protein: CASSAGLAGEYF. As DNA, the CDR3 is TGTGCCAGCAGCGCGGGACTAGCGGGAGAGTACTTC.

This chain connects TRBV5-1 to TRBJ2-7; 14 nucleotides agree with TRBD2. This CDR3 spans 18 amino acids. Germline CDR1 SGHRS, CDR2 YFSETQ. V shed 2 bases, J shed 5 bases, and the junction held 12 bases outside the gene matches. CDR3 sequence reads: CASSLTSGTSGRGDEQYF. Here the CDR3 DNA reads TGCGCCAGCAGCTTAACTTCCGGGACTAGCGGGAGAGGGGACGAGCAGTACTTC.

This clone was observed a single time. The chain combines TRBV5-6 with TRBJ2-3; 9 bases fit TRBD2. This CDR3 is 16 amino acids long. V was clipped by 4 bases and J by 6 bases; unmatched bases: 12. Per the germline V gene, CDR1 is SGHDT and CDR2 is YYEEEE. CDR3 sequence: CASSLRTSELFDTQYF. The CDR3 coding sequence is TGTGCCAGCAGCCTGAGGACTAGCGAACTTTTCGATACGCAGTATTTT.

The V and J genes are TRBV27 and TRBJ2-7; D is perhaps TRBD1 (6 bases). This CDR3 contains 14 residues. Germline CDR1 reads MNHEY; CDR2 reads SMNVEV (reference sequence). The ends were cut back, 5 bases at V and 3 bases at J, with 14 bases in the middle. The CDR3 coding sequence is TGTGCCAGCAGTGTCTTACAGGGTGGCTACGAGCAGTACTTC. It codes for CASSVLQGGYEQYF.

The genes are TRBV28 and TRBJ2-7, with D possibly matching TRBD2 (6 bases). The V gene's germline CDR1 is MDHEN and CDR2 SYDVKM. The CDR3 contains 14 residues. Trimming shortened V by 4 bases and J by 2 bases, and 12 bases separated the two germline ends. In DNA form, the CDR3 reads TGTGCCAGCAGTTCCTCGGGACTCACCTACGAGCAGTACTTC. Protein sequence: CASSSSGLTYEQYF.

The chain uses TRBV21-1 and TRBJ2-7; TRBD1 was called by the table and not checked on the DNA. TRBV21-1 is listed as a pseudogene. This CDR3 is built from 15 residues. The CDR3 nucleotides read TGTGCCAGCAGCAGAGAGACAGGGCGAAGGGCCGAGCAGTACTTC. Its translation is CASSRETGRRAEQYF.

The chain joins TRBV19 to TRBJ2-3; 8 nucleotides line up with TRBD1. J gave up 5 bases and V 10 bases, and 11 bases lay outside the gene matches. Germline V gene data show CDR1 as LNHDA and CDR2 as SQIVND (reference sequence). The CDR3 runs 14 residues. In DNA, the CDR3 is TGTGCCACTTCCCGTCAGGGGGCCGGAGATACGCAGTATTTT. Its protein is CATSRQGAGDTQYF.

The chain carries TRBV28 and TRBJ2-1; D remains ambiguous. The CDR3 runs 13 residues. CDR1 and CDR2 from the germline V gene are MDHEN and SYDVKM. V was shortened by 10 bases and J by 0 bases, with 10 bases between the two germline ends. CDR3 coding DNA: TGTGCCACCGACCCTTCCTCCTACAATGAGCAGTTCTTC. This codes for CATDPSSYNEQFF. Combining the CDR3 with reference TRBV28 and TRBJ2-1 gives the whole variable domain DVKVTQSSRYLVKRTGEKVFLECVQDMDHENMFWYRQDPGLGLRLIYFSYDVKMKEKGDIPEGYSVSREKKERFSLILESASTNQTSMYLCATDPSSYNEQFFGPGTRLTVL.

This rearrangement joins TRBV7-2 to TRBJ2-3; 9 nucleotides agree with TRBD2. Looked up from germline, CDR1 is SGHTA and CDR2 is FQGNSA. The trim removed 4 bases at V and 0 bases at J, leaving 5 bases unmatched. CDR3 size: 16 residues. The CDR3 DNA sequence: TGTGCCAGCAGCTACGGACTAGCGCTAAGCACAGATACGCAGTATTTT. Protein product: CASSYGLALSTDTQYF.

The CDR3 DNA is TGTGCCAGCAGTCCTCATGGGGAAGAGACCCAGTACTTC. It translates to CASSPHGEETQYF. The V and J genes are TRBV27 and TRBJ2-5; D uncertain. The CDR3 sequence is 13 residues long. Germline CDR1 and CDR2: MNHEY and SMNVEV (reference sequence). With 5 bases removed from V and 3 bases from J, the gap between germline ends came to 10 bases.

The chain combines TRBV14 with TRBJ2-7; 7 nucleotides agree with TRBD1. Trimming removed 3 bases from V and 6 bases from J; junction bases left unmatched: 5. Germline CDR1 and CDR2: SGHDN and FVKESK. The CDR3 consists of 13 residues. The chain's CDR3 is CASSQQGEGEQYF. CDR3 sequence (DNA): TGTGCCAGCAGCCAGCAGGGGGAAGGCGAGCAGTACTTC.

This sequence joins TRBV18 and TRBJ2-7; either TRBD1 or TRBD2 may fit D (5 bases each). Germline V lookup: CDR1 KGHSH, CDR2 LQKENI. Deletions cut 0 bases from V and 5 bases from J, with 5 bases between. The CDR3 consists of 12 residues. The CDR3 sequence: CASSPPGDEQYF. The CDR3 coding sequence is TGTGCCAGCTCACCACCGGGGGACGAGCAGTACTTC.

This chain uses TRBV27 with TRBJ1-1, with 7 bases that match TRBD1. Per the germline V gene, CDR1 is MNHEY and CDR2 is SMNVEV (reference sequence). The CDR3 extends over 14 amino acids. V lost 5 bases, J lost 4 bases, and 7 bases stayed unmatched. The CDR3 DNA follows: TGTGCCAGCAGTCTACAGGGGAGGGGCACTGAAGCTTTCTTT. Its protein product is CASSLQGRGTEAFF.

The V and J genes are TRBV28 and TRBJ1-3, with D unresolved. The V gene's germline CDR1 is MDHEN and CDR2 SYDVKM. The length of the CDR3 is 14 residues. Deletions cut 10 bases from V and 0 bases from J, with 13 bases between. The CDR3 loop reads CATVTRSSGNTIYF. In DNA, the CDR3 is TGTGCCACGGTAACAAGGTCCTCTGGAAACACCATATATTTT. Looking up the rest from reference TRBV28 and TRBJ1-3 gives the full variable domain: DVKVTQSSRYLVKRTGEKVFLECVQDMDHENMFWYRQDPGLGLRLIYFSYDVKMKEKGDIPEGYSVSREKKERFSLILESASTNQTSMYLCATVTRSSGNTIYFGEGSWLTVV.